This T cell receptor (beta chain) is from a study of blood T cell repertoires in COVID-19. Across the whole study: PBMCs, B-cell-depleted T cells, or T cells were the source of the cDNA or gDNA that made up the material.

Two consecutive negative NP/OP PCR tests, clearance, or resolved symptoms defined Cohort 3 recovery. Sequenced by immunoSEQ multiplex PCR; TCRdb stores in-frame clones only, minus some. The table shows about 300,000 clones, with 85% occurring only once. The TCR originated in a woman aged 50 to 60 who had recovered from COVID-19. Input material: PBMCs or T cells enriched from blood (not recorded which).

DNA of the CDR3: TGTGCCAGCAGCTTAGCGCCCATGGGCCACGAGCAGTACTTC. It encodes CASSLAPMGHEQYF. The chain links TRBV7-8 to TRBJ2-7; D not resolved. Per the germline V gene, CDR1 is SGHVS and CDR2 is FQNEAQ. CDR3 length: 14 residues. V lost 0 bases and J lost 5, with 11 bases in between.